Shown below are 23 T cell receptor beta chains from a single sample sequenced in a study of CD8 T cells in Susac syndrome. An amount of RNA that ranged from roughly 0.5 to 1 ug was reverse transcribed with random hexamers. MiXCR was run by TCRdb on the immunoSEQ multiplex PCR reads, yielding one entry per CDR3 protein. The sample has approximately 140,000 distinct CDR3 sequences, 65% to 90% seen once; the top ten hold around 0.5%. The specimen was CD8+ T cells from PBMCs. These receptors came from a human donor with multiple sclerosis.

In this sample, this clonotype turned up a few times. The chain has TRBV7-3 and TRBJ2-6; 8 bases match TRBD2. Germline trimming cut 3 bases from V and 0 bases from J; bases unmatched to any gene: 4. This CDR3 comprises 17 residues. Per the germline V gene, CDR1 is SGHTA and CDR2 is FQGTGA. This CDR3 is CASSFLAGSSGANVLTF. The CDR3 DNA follows: TGTGCCAGCAGCTTCCTAGCGGGTAGCTCTGGGGCCAACGTCCTGACTTTC.

The rearrangement joins TRBV5-4 to TRBJ2-7; D unresolved. V shed 4 bases and J shed 2 bases, with 13 bases lying between them. CDR1 SGHNT and CDR2 YYREEE come from the germline V gene (reference sequence). The CDR3 extends over 14 amino acids. The CDR3 nucleotides read TGTGCCAGCAGCCTAACTTTAGGGACCTACGAGCAGTACTTC. Amino acid sequence: CASSLTLGTYEQYF.

The chain carries TRBV27 and TRBJ2-1, with TRBD1 identical over 9 bases. Looked up from germline, CDR1 is MNHEY and CDR2 is SMNVEV (reference sequence). CDR3 length: 12 residues. V lost 3 bases, J lost 14 bases, and 5 bases stayed unmatched. CDR3 amino acids: CASSFGTGKEFF. The DNA for the CDR3 is TGTGCCAGCAGTTTTGGGACAGGGAAAGAGTTCTTC.

The chain has TRBV7-2 and TRBJ2-1; TRBD2 matches 7 bases. The CDR3 length is 14 residues. Germline V gives CDR1 SGHTA, CDR2 FQGNSA. V lost 5 bases, J lost 3 bases, and 4 bases stayed unmatched. The CDR3 loop is CASSGGLRYNEQFF. The DNA of the CDR3 is TGTGCCAGCAGCGGGGGACTACGCTACAATGAGCAGTTCTTC.

The J gene is TRBJ1-6, the V gene TRBV19; weak D call: TRBD1 (6 bases). Germline V gives CDR1 LNHDA, CDR2 SQIVND (reference sequence). Trimming pared 3 bases from V and 2 bases from J, leaving 11 bases between. The CDR3 covers 16 residues. CDR3 loop: CASSIDRRTYNSPLHF. CDR3 in DNA: TGTGCCAGTAGTATCGACAGGAGGACCTATAATTCACCCCTCCACTTT.

This clonotype occurred a few times. This chain links TRBV6-2 or TRBV6-3 with TRBJ2-1; 15 bases fit TRBD2. The germline CDR1 and CDR2 sequences are MNHEY and SVGEGT. V trimming: 2 bases; J trimming: 9 bases; junction bases outside the gene matches: 8. The CDR3 extends over 17 amino acids. The CDR3 region is CASSYAGLAGGIFEQFF. For the CDR3, the DNA is TGTGCCAGCAGTTACGCGGGACTAGCGGGAGGAATCTTTGAGCAGTTCTTC.

CDR3 DNA: TGTGCCAGCAGTCCTAGACAGGGGGACCAAGAGACCCAGTACTTC. It translates to CASSPRQGDQETQYF. V gene TRBV27 combines with J gene TRBJ2-5; 9 bases are a match to TRBD1. Germline CDR1 reads MNHEY; CDR2 reads SMNVEV (reference sequence). The CDR3 is 15 residues long. The V and J ends lost 5 bases and 0 bases, in that order; junction bases with no gene match: 4.

The chain employs TRBV4-1 and TRBJ2-6; tentative D call: TRBD1 (5 bases). CDR3 size: 16 residues. Between the trimmed V and J ends, which lost 0 bases and 2 bases, there was a span of 8 bases. The V gene's germline CDR1 is MGHRA and CDR2 YSYEKL. The CDR3 here is CASSQDSGTGANVLTF. CDR3 nucleotides: TGCGCCAGCAGCCAAGATTCAGGGACTGGGGCCAACGTCCTGACTTTC.

V usage is TRBV6-5 and J usage is TRBJ2-2, with a tentative D call TRBD2 (6 bases). The germline V gene has CDR1 MNHEY and CDR2 SVGAGI. V was cut by 7 bases and J by 7 bases, with 16 bases left in between. The CDR3 contains 14 residues. The CDR3 nucleotides are TGTGCCAGCATCAGCGAGGGAGGAGGCGGGGAGCTGTTTTTT. Translation gives CASISEGGGGELFF.

This clonotype was found a few times. This sequence joins TRBV6-1 and TRBJ1-1; a possible D gene is TRBD1 (5 bases). CDR1 and CDR2 (germline): MNHNS, SASEGT. Deletions cut 9 bases from V and 0 bases from J, with 8 bases between. This CDR3 is 12 amino acids long. The CDR3 DNA reads as TGTGCCAGTGCGACAGTGAACACTGAAGCTTTCTTT. It yields the protein CASATVNTEAFF.

A single count supports this clonotype. The rearrangement uses TRBV6-5 and TRBJ1-3, with D tentatively TRBD1 (5 bases). CDR3 length: 14 amino acids. V was clipped by 2 bases and J by 3 bases, with 8 bases between them. Germline loops: CDR1 MNHEY, CDR2 SVGAGI. The CDR3 is CASSYPGDGNTIYF. The CDR3 region has the DNA TGTGCCAGCAGTTACCCGGGGGATGGAAACACCATATATTTT.

This clonotype appeared a single time. The chain employs TRBV3-1 and TRBJ2-3; 8 bases are a match to TRBD2. CDR3 length: 15 amino acids. Germline V gives CDR1 LGHDT, CDR2 YNNKEL (reference sequence). Trimming at V came to 3 bases and at J to 2 bases, leaving 4 bases not matched to a gene. The CDR3 spells CASSQGAGDTDTQYF. For the CDR3, the DNA is TGTGCCAGCAGCCAGGGAGCGGGGGACACAGATACGCAGTATTTT.

The CDR3 nucleotides are TGTGCCAGCAGCAAAAAGGCCTCAGGGGGGCCGGGAGAGCAGTACGTC. This encodes CASSKKASGGPGEQYV. The chain employs TRBV21-1 and TRBJ2-7; TRBD1, the table's D call, was not compared with the DNA. TRBV21-1 is tagged as a pseudogene. This CDR3 is 16 amino acids long.

The chain is built from TRBV2 and TRBJ1-5, with a weak D call TRBD1 (5 bases). Looked up from germline, CDR1 is SNHLY and CDR2 is FYNNEI. V gave up 7 bases and J gave up 1 base, with 11 bases separating them. This CDR3 has 14 residues. The CDR3 sequence is CASMRTISNQPQHF. In DNA form, the CDR3 reads TGTGCCAGCATGAGGACAATCAGCAATCAGCCCCAGCATTTT.

The chain recombines TRBV28 with TRBJ2-1; 8 bases are shared with TRBD1. CDR1 is MDHEN and CDR2 is SYDVKM in the germline V gene. The CDR3 covers 13 residues. J was trimmed by 9 bases and V by 5 bases; bases with no gene match: 6. CDR3 DNA: TGTGCCAGCAGTGCTGGACAGGGTCCTGAGCAGTTCTTC. It translates to CASSAGQGPEQFF.

This clonotype was detected a few times. The chain uses TRBV2 and TRBJ2-1; 8 nucleotides match TRBD2. Germline V gene lookup returns CDR1 SNHLY and CDR2 FYNNEI. The CDR3 length is 19 residues. J was trimmed by 5 bases and V by 3 bases; bases with no gene match: 18. The CDR3: CASSDPGSGDPREDNEQFF. DNA of the CDR3: TGTGCCAGCAGTGATCCCGGTAGCGGGGACCCTAGGGAGGACAATGAGCAGTTCTTC.

The V and J genes are TRBV6-1 and TRBJ1-1; 8 bases agree with TRBD1. The germline CDR1 and CDR2 sequences are MNHNS and SASEGT. Trimming at V came to 8 bases and at J to 5 bases, leaving 7 bases not matched to a gene. This CDR3 comprises 13 residues. In DNA, the CDR3 is TGTGCCAGCCATCTACAGGGGGGTACTGAAGCTTTCTTT. The encoded protein is CASHLQGGTEAFF.

The chain links TRBV2 to TRBJ2-7, with 9 bases aligning to TRBD2. Per the germline V gene, CDR1 is SNHLY and CDR2 is FYNNEI. The CDR3 sequence is 17 residues long. Losses at the gene ends were 1 base for V and 2 bases for J; bases not matched to a gene: 9. The DNA for the CDR3 is TGTGCCAGCAGTGAAGGAGGTAGCGGGAGCCTAACCTACGAGCAGTACGTC. It yields the protein CASSEGGSGSLTYEQYV.

The chain uses TRBV11-2 and TRBJ2-7; maybe TRBD1 (5 bases). The CDR3 has 14 residues. Trimming took off 5 bases at V and 0 bases at J, with 11 bases between the two ends. Germline-derived CDR1 and CDR2 are SGHAT and FQNNGV. The CDR3 coding sequence is TGTGCCAGCAGCCCCCCAGGGTACTCCTACGAGCAGTACTTC. Encoded protein: CASSPPGYSYEQYF.

J is TRBJ2-7 and V is TRBV13, with D perhaps TRBD1 or TRBD2 (6 bases each). Germline CDR1 and CDR2: PRHDT and FYEKMQ (reference sequence). V lost 10 bases, J lost 3 bases, and 19 bases lay in between. CDR3 length equals 14 residues. CDR3 bases: TGTGCCATCAACGATCGGGGGCAGAACTACGAGCAGTACTTC. Its translation is CAINDRGQNYEQYF.

This chain uses TRBV4-1 with TRBJ1-1; 11 nucleotides line up with TRBD1. Germline V gives CDR1 MGHRA, CDR2 YSYEKL. The J segment lost 4 bases and the V segment lost 10 bases, leaving 5 bases of the junction unmatched. The CDR3 spans 13 residues. The CDR3 bases are TGCGCCACCTCCGGGACAGGGGGCACTGAAGCTTTCTTT. This encodes CATSGTGGTEAFF.

The V gene is TRBV6-1, the J gene TRBJ1-2; 11 nucleotides align to TRBD1. CDR3 size: 18 residues. J lost 4 bases, V lost 1 base, and 11 bases had no gene match. Germline values: CDR1 MNHNS, CDR2 SASEGT. CDR3 nucleotide sequence: TGTGCCAGCAGTGAAGACGGACAGGGGGCCCCAAGTGGCTATGGCTACACCTTC. Translating it yields CASSEDGQGAPSGYGYTF.

This rearrangement joins TRBV19 to TRBJ1-6, with unresolved D. The CDR3 contains 13 residues. Trimming removed 6 bases at V and 7 bases at J, with 10 bases between. CDR1 is LNHDA and CDR2 is SQIVND in the germline V gene (reference sequence). The CDR3 is CASRDHFNSPLHF. CDR3 sequence (DNA): TGTGCCAGTAGGGACCACTTCAATTCACCCCTCCACTTT.